One sample yielded the 18 T cell receptor beta chains listed below, sequenced in a study of shared clonotypes between healthy human individuals. The repertoire was sequenced with immunoSEQ multiplex PCR; TCRdb's copy has only in-frame clones and lacks some. The sample holds about 2.5 million clones, about nine tenths seen once. The specimen sequenced was naive CD4+ T cells from PBMCs. Documented subset: CD45RA+ positively selected. The receptors were sampled from a man between 18 and 29 years old in good health. Some clones in this sample may be carry-over from other donors' samples.

The CDR3 DNA reads TGCGCCAGCAGCCCGGGTAATTCACCCCTCCACTTT. Its protein is CASSPGNSPLHF. The chain has TRBV5-1 and TRBJ1-6, with D unclear. There are 12 residues in the CDR3. V was clipped by 4 bases and J by 6 bases, with 5 bases between them. Germline assignment: CDR1 SGHRS and CDR2 YFSETQ.

The chain combines TRBV2 with TRBJ1-5; 9 positions match TRBD1. The trim removed 4 bases at V and 7 bases at J, leaving 8 bases unmatched. Germline V CDR1 and CDR2: SNHLY, FYNNEI. There are 15 residues in the CDR3. This CDR3 reads CASSGGDREYQPQHF. In DNA form, the CDR3 reads TGTGCCAGCAGTGGAGGGGACAGGGAGTACCAGCCCCAGCATTTT.

The chain uses TRBV7-7 and TRBJ2-7, with 7 bases matching TRBD1. This CDR3 comprises 15 residues. With V trimmed by 5 bases and J by 2 bases, 9 bases remained unmatched. CDR1 and CDR2 from the germline V gene are SSHAT and FNYEAQ (reference sequence). This chain's CDR3 is CASSLGAGQAYEQYF. The CDR3 DNA is TGTGCCAGCAGCCTGGGGGCCGGACAGGCCTACGAGCAGTACTTC.

The chain joins TRBV2 to TRBJ2-2, with D maybe TRBD1 (6 bases). This CDR3 comprises 15 residues. The germline V and J ends were trimmed by 6 bases and 0 bases, with 11 bases remaining between them. CDR1 and CDR2 (germline): SNHLY, FYNNEI. The DNA for the CDR3 is TGTGCCAGCAGGGGACACCAAACGAACACCGGGGAGCTGTTTTTT. Translated: CASRGHQTNTGELFF.

This clone was picked up one time. CDR3 coding DNA: TGTGCCAGCAGCCTAGCGGGTTGGGGCACAGATACGCAGTATTTT. Its protein product is CASSLAGWGTDTQYF. The genes are TRBV6-1 and TRBJ2-3; 8 nucleotides match TRBD2. Germline CDR1 is MNHNS and CDR2 is SASEGT. The V and J ends lost 6 bases and 1 base, in that order; junction bases with no gene match: 6. The CDR3 is 15 residues long.

V usage is TRBV19 and J usage is TRBJ1-1, with 7 bases identical to TRBD1. CDR1 LNHDA and CDR2 SQIVND come from the germline V gene (reference sequence). V dropped 7 bases and J dropped 3; count of bases not matched to a gene: 11. CDR3 size: 15 residues. The CDR3: CASTFAWTGYTEAFF. The CDR3, as DNA: TGTGCCAGTACTTTCGCCTGGACAGGCTACACTGAAGCTTTCTTT.

The V gene is TRBV7-9, the J gene TRBJ2-3, with 10 nucleotides matching TRBD1. V was clipped by 5 bases and J by 4 bases; unmatched bases: 6. There are 15 residues in the CDR3. CDR1 and CDR2 from the germline V gene are SEHNR and FQNEAQ (reference sequence). The CDR3 sequence is CASSRGQGDADTQYF. The CDR3 DNA follows: TGTGCCAGCAGCCGAGGACAGGGGGACGCAGATACGCAGTATTTT.

About this clone itself: The same CDR3 is also encoded by other DNA sequences in this sample. The chain employs TRBV18 and TRBJ1-2; 8 bases line up with TRBD1. Per the germline V gene, CDR1 is KGHSH and CDR2 is LQKENI. This CDR3 spans 15 amino acids. V trimming: 3 bases; J trimming: 0 bases; junction bases outside the gene matches: 3. CDR3 region: CASSPGQGANYGYTF. The CDR3 nucleotides read TGTGCCAGCTCACCCGGACAGGGCGCTAACTATGGCTACACCTTC. Complete variable domain (other parts from reference TRBV18 and TRBJ1-2): NAGVMQNPRHLVRRRGQEARLRCSPMKGHSHVYWYRQLPEEGLKFMVYLQKENIIDESGMPKERFSAEFPKEGPSILRIQQVVRGDSAAYFCASSPGQGANYGYTFGSGTRLTVV.

The rearrangement uses TRBV7-3 and TRBJ2-1, with a tentative D call TRBD2 (5 bases). The CDR3 contains 14 residues. Germline V gene data show CDR1 as SGHTA and CDR2 as FQGTGA. V lost 5 bases and J 9 bases, leaving 17 bases between the germline ends. The CDR3 reads CASSRGPLEGEQFF. CDR3 sequence (DNA): TGTGCCAGCAGCCGTGGGCCCCTCGAGGGTGAGCAGTTCTTC.

This chain joins TRBV7-6 and TRBJ2-3, with D hard to call. CDR1 SGHVS and CDR2 FNYEAQ come from the germline V gene. This CDR3 has 14 amino acids. The V end lost 0 bases, the J end lost 4 bases, and 8 bases lay between the germline ends. The CDR3 sequence: CASSLAPLADTQYF. The DNA of the CDR3 is TGTGCCAGCAGCTTAGCTCCCCTGGCAGATACGCAGTATTTT.

The chain links TRBV2 to TRBJ2-4, with D tentatively TRBD2 (6 bases). Germline V gives CDR1 SNHLY, CDR2 FYNNEI. Trimming took 7 bases from V and 5 from J, leaving 18 bases between them. The CDR3 runs to 15 residues. The CDR3 DNA is TGTGCCAGCATCCGGGGGTGGGGCCCCGAAAACATTCAGTACTTC. Its protein product is CASIRGWGPENIQYF.

The rearrangement joins TRBV18 to TRBJ1-2; D is unclear. The CDR3 is made up of 21 amino acids. The V and J ends lost 3 bases and 4 bases respectively, with 33 bases between them. The germline V gene encodes CDR1 KGHSH and CDR2 LQKENI. The CDR3 DNA sequence: TGTGCCAGCTCACCCCTTGTGGGCTCTACTATAGAGTCGGCACGGCGCTATGGCTACACCTTC. Its translation is CASSPLVGSTIESARRYGYTF.

The chain is built from TRBV28 and TRBJ2-2; tentatively, D is TRBD2 (6 bases). V lost 6 bases and J lost 2, with 13 bases in between. This CDR3 spans 15 amino acids. CDR1 is MDHEN, CDR2 SYDVKM, per germline. The CDR3 loop is CASRRRDSNTGELFF. The CDR3 DNA follows: TGTGCCAGCAGACGCCGGGACTCCAACACCGGGGAGCTGTTTTTT.

Worth noting for this clone: The same CDR3 arises from other DNA sequences in this sample as well. V is TRBV9 and J is TRBJ2-1; 14 bases agree with TRBD2. The junction had 2 bases not matched to a gene; V was cut back by 2 bases and J by 7 bases. This CDR3 has 15 residues. Germline V lookup: CDR1 SGDLS, CDR2 YYNGEE. The chain's CDR3 is CASSVGTSGRNEQFF. The CDR3 nucleotides are TGTGCCAGCAGCGTGGGGACTAGCGGGAGAAATGAGCAGTTCTTC.

The chain combines TRBV7-2 with TRBJ1-2; no definite D call. This CDR3 is built from 16 residues. V gave up 1 base and J gave up 3 bases, with 15 bases separating them. CDR1 SGHTA and CDR2 FQGNSA come from the germline V gene. CDR3 residues: CASSLEVRARDYGYTF. The CDR3 coding sequence is TGTGCCAGCAGCTTAGAGGTACGCGCGAGGGACTATGGCTACACCTTC.

The chain recombines TRBV28 with TRBJ1-2; D not resolved. The V end was cut by 3 bases, the J end by 8 bases, with 13 bases between. The CDR3 has 13 amino acids. Germline-derived CDR1 and CDR2 are MDHEN and SYDVKM. The CDR3 DNA is TGTGCCAGCAGTTTCGGGCAGAGCGTCGGCTACACCTTC. Protein sequence: CASSFGQSVGYTF.

J is TRBJ1-5 and V is TRBV27, with no clear D. The CDR3 is made up of 13 amino acids. V lost 6 bases to trimming and J lost 7 bases, with 13 bases between them. Germline assignment: CDR1 MNHEY and CDR2 SMNVEV (reference sequence). The CDR3 protein is CASSPPKVQPQHF. CDR3 nucleotide sequence: TGTGCCAGCAGCCCGCCTAAGGTCCAGCCCCAGCATTTT.

V is TRBV6-5 and J is TRBJ2-5; D gene ambiguous. The ends were cut back, 6 bases at V and 7 bases at J, with 12 bases in the middle. This CDR3 region has 12 residues. From germline, CDR1 is MNHEY and CDR2 SVGAGI. For the CDR3, the DNA is TGTGCCAGCAGACCCCCTATTGGGACCCAGTACTTC. The encoded protein is CASRPPIGTQYF.